This TCR beta chain was documented in a study of T-cell memory formation after mild COVID-19. Via MiXCR, TCRdb re-called the 5' RACE reads, giving one row per CDR3 protein. Of a few hundred thousand distinct CDR3 sequences listed, 20% to 30% are singletons. The ends lost 5 bases at V and 5 bases at J; junction bases unmatched: 5. The CDR3 runs 13 residues. Germline CDR1 and CDR2: SGHVS and FQNEAQ. Many counts were recorded for this clonotype. The chain uses TRBV7-8 and TRBJ1-2; 7 bases are shared with TRBD1. The sample comprised PBMCs or a T cell subset sorted from them (not recorded which). This clonotype originated in an adult woman who had mild COVID-19 (a few samples of this study predate the infection). Cell type and time point are not known. The CDR3 DNA follows: TGTGCCAGCAGCCCCCGGACAGGTTATGGCTACACCTTC. Translating it yields CASSPRTGYGYTF. The whole variable domain, filled in from reference TRBV7-8 and TRBJ1-2, reads GAGVSQSPRYKVAKRGQDVALRCDPISGHVSLFWYQQALGQGPEFLTYFQNEAQLDKSGLPSDRFFAERPEGSVSTLKIQRTQQEDSAVYLCASSPRTGYGYTFGSGTRLTVV.